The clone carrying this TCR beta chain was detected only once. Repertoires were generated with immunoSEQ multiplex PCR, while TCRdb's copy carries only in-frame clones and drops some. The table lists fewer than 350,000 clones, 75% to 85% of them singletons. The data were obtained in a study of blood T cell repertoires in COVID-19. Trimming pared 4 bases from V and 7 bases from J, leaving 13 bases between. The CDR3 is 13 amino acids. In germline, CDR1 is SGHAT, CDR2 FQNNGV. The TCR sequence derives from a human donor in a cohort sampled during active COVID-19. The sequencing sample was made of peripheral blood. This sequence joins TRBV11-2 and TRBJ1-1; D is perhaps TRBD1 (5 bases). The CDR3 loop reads CASSSRQWGEAFF. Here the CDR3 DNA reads TGTGCCAGCAGCTCCAGACAGTGGGGTGAAGCTTTCTTT. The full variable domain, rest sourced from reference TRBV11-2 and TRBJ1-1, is EAGVAQSPRYKIIEKRQSVAFWCNPISGHATLYWYQQILGQGPKLLIQFQNNGVVDDSQLPKDRFSAERLKGVDSTLKIQPAKLEDSAVYLCASSSRQWGEAFFGQGTRLTVV.